Shown below are 26 T cell receptor beta chains from a single sample sequenced in a study of blood T cell repertoires in COVID-19. TCRdb's copy holds only in-frame clones and misses some; the assay was immunoSEQ multiplex PCR. The sample carries a few hundred thousand clones, 70% to 90% recorded once. Material: peripheral blood. The receptors derive from an older woman with COVID-19, enrolled during active disease.

This chain uses TRBV25-1 with TRBJ1-3; D is ambiguous. The germline CDR1 and CDR2 sequences are MGHDK and SYGVNS. CDR3 length: 15 residues. V shed 2 bases and J shed 0 bases, with 8 bases lying between them. The CDR3 nucleotides are TGTGCCAGCAGTGAACCGGGATTCTCTGGAAACACCATATATTTT. This sequence encodes CASSEPGFSGNTIYF. Drawing the rest from reference TRBV25-1 and TRBJ1-3, the complete variable domain is EADIYQTPRYLVIGTGKKITLECSQTMGHDKMYWYQQDPGMELHLIHYSYGVNSTEKGDLSSESTVSRIRTEHFPLTLESARPSHTSQYLCASSEPGFSGNTIYFGEGSWLTVV.

This sequence joins TRBV21-1 and TRBJ2-1; the listed D gene, TRBD2, was not tested against the DNA. TRBV21-1 represents a pseudogene. The CDR3 length is 15 residues. This chain's CDR3 is CASSKAPSGRNEQFF. DNA for the CDR3: TGTGCCAGCAGCAAAGCCCCTAGCGGGAGAAATGAGCAGTTCTTC.

The chain carries TRBV6-2 or TRBV6-3 and TRBJ2-7; no firm D call. V lost 6 bases to trimming and J lost 1 base, with 7 bases between them. From germline, CDR1 is MNHEY and CDR2 SVGEGT. The CDR3 totals 12 residues. This chain's CDR3 is CASSLNSYEQYF. CDR3 bases: TGTGCCAGCAGCCTCAATTCCTACGAGCAGTACTTC.

The V call is TRBV11-1, the J call TRBJ2-7; 10 bases line up with TRBD2. Looked up from germline, CDR1 is SGHAT and CDR2 is FQDESV (reference sequence). The CDR3 is 15 residues long. J lost 0 bases, V lost 5 bases, and 4 bases had no gene match. The CDR3 region has the DNA TGTGCCAGCAGCAAAACTAGCGGGGCCTCCTACGAGCAGTACTTC. This encodes CASSKTSGASYEQYF.

The V call is TRBV27, the J call TRBJ1-2; D call uncertain. CDR3 length: 12 residues. Trimming cost V 4 bases and J 6 bases, with 9 bases left between them. Per germline, CDR1 MNHEY and CDR2 SMNVEV (reference sequence). The CDR3 DNA follows: TGTGCCAGCAGTTCCGGGGAACATGGCTACACCTTC. It specifies CASSSGEHGYTF.

V and J are TRBV6-6 and TRBJ2-2, with 14 bases lining up with TRBD2. The CDR3 extends over 17 amino acids. V shed 5 bases, J shed 1 base, and the junction held 3 bases outside the gene matches. Germline loops: CDR1 MNHNY, CDR2 SVGAGI (reference sequence). CDR3 nucleotides: TGTGCCAGCAGTCGCGGACTAGCGGGAGGGAACACCGGGGAGCTGTTTTTT. It translates to CASSRGLAGGNTGELFF.

This clone showed up just a few times. The chain has TRBV28 and TRBJ1-5; D may be TRBD1 (5 bases). Trimming removed 6 bases from V and 4 bases from J, with 25 bases in between. Germline CDR1 is MDHEN and CDR2 is SYDVKM. This CDR3 region has 18 residues. The chain's CDR3 is CASSSPGGDLLRNQPQHF. The CDR3 region has the DNA TGTGCCAGCAGCTCCCCGGGGGGGGACCTTTTAAGGAATCAGCCCCAGCATTTT.

The chain recombines TRBV28 with TRBJ2-1; 11 bases align to TRBD2. The germline V gene encodes CDR1 MDHEN and CDR2 SYDVKM. The CDR3 runs to 18 residues. Germline trimming cut 5 bases from V and 1 base from J; bases unmatched to any gene: 10. CDR3 bases: TGTGCCAGCAGTCTCCCGGGACTAGCGGTCGTTTCCTACAATGAGCAGTTCTTC. It yields the protein CASSLPGLAVVSYNEQFF.

The chain uses TRBV2 and TRBJ2-7; D perhaps matches TRBD1 (7 bases). Trimming took off 4 bases at V and 2 bases at J, with 12 bases between the two ends. The V gene's germline CDR1 is SNHLY and CDR2 FYNNEI. The CDR3 totals 14 residues. CDR3 DNA: TGTGCCAGCAGTGCTCAGGGGGGAGCCTACGAGCAGTACTTC. Translation: CASSAQGGAYEQYF.

J is TRBJ2-3 and V is TRBV7-9; TRBD2 might be the D (5 bases). Germline V gene data show CDR1 as SEHNR and CDR2 as FQNEAQ (reference sequence). The CDR3 spans 15 residues. Trimming cost V 0 bases and J 6 bases, with 13 bases left between them. The CDR3 region is CASSLAASGLDTQYF. The DNA for the CDR3 is TGTGCCAGCAGCTTAGCTGCGTCGGGGTTGGATACGCAGTATTTT.

The chain uses TRBV27 and TRBJ1-3; TRBD1 matches at 7 bases. The CDR3 loop spans 15 amino acids. V lost 2 bases to trimming and J lost 4 bases; unmatched junction nucleotides: 5. CDR1 is MNHEY, CDR2 SMNVEV, per germline (reference sequence). CDR3 protein: CASSLNRQGGNTIYF. DNA for the CDR3: TGTGCCAGCAGTTTAAATCGACAGGGAGGAAACACCATATATTTT.

This clone was recorded a few times. V and J are TRBV2 and TRBJ2-2, with 7 positions matching TRBD1. This CDR3 spans 19 amino acids. Germline CDR1 SNHLY, CDR2 FYNNEI. V shed 0 bases and J 0 bases; nucleotides not matched to a gene: 10. The CDR3 loop is CASSEALLVDRANTGELFF. CDR3 bases: TGTGCCAGCAGTGAAGCGCTTTTGGTTGACAGGGCGAACACCGGGGAGCTGTTTTTT.

This clone occurred a few times. This rearrangement joins TRBV7-9 to TRBJ1-6; D unresolved. Trimming removed 5 bases from V and 6 bases from J, with 23 bases in between. Germline CDR1 reads SEHNR; CDR2 reads FQNEAQ (reference sequence). The length of the CDR3 is 18 residues. In DNA form, the CDR3 reads TGTGCCAGCAGCCTCTTTAGTGGTACACCTAGTGTTAATTCACCCCTCCACTTT. Its protein product is CASSLFSGTPSVNSPLHF.

The rearrangement uses TRBV5-5 and TRBJ2-5, with D hard to call. This CDR3 spans 13 amino acids. V lost 1 base and J lost 1, with 5 bases in between. Per the germline V gene, CDR1 is SGHKS and CDR2 is YYEKEE (reference sequence). CDR3 bases: TGTGCCAGCAGCTTGAGCGCCCAAGAGACCCAGTACTTC. Residues: CASSLSAQETQYF.

The chain joins TRBV29-1 to TRBJ2-5; possible D gene TRBD1, 5 bases. V was trimmed by 3 bases and J by 2 bases, leaving 13 bases between them. Per the germline V gene, CDR1 is SQVTM and CDR2 is ANQGSEA. CDR3 length: 14 residues. CDR3 protein: CSVESRQRQETQYF. As DNA, the CDR3 is TGCAGCGTTGAGTCCCGACAGCGTCAAGAGACCCAGTACTTC.

The CDR3 DNA follows: TGTGCCAGCAGCTTAGCTAGCGGGCCCGGGGAGCTGTTTTTT. Its protein is CASSLASGPGELFF. This chain uses TRBV11-3 with TRBJ2-2, with 8 positions matching TRBD2. The CDR3 is 14 residues long. Germline CDR1 and CDR2: SGHNT and YENEEA. J lost 6 bases, V lost 1 base, and 1 base had no gene match.

V gene TRBV5-4 combines with J gene TRBJ2-1; TRBD2 matches 14 bases. There are 16 residues in the CDR3. The germline V gene encodes CDR1 SGHNT and CDR2 YYREEE (reference sequence). V lost 4 bases, J lost 7 bases, and 7 bases stayed unmatched. The CDR3, as DNA: TGTGCCAGCAGCCCGGGACTAGCGGGAGTTGAAAATGAGCAGTTCTTC. As protein: CASSPGLAGVENEQFF.

This chain uses TRBV28 with TRBJ1-6; D remains ambiguous. The V gene lost 5 bases and the J gene lost 4 bases, with 9 bases spanning the gap. The CDR3 is 14 residues long. Germline lookup yields CDR1 MDHEN and CDR2 SYDVKM. The CDR3: CASSAPSYNSPLHF. The DNA of the CDR3 is TGTGCCAGCAGTGCCCCCAGTTATAATTCACCCCTCCACTTT.

V gene TRBV19 combines with J gene TRBJ2-2; 7 nucleotides line up with TRBD1. The CDR3 contains 15 residues. Germline CDR1 reads LNHDA; CDR2 reads SQIVND (reference sequence). V shed 3 bases, J shed 5 bases, and the junction held 6 bases outside the gene matches. The CDR3 DNA sequence: TGTGCCAGTAGTATCCCGACAGGGCGGACCGGGGAGCTGTTTTTT. Amino acids: CASSIPTGRTGELFF.

The chain employs TRBV24-1 and TRBJ2-7, with 8 bases identical to TRBD2. The CDR3 covers 16 residues. The germline V gene encodes CDR1 KGHDR and CDR2 SFDVKD. Trimming cost V 3 bases and J 3 bases; bases outside gene matches: 9. In nucleotides, the CDR3 is TGTGCCACCAGTGATCCGACGGCGGGGGGACTCTACGAGCAGTACTTC. Translation: CATSDPTAGGLYEQYF.

In this sample, this clone turned up a few times. The chain has TRBV21-1 and TRBJ2-2; the table's D call, TRBD2, has no DNA check behind it. TRBV21-1 is given as a pseudogene. This CDR3 comprises 22 residues. The CDR3 spells CASSKSVRASDTQVRGTGELFF. CDR3 coding DNA: TGTGCCAGCAGCAAATCAGTTCGGGCTAGCGATACGCAGGTAAGAGGCACCGGGGAGCTGTTTTTT.

J is TRBJ2-4 and V is TRBV6-2 or TRBV6-3; tentative D call: TRBD1 (6 bases). This CDR3 is built from 18 residues. From germline, CDR1 is MNHEY and CDR2 SVGEGT. Trimming left V 4 bases short and J 0 bases short, with 19 bases between. The CDR3 sequence is CASSSRDIIMLAKNIQYF. The CDR3 nucleotides read TGTGCCAGCAGTTCCCGGGACATCATCATGCTAGCCAAAAACATTCAGTACTTC.

The V call is TRBV15, the J call TRBJ1-1, with D perhaps matching TRBD1 (5 bases). V shed 0 bases and J shed 11 bases, with 13 bases lying between them. This CDR3 region has 13 residues. Germline-derived CDR1 and CDR2 are LNHNV and YYDKDF (reference sequence). The CDR3 coding sequence is TGTGCCACCAGCAGAGACCTCGGGGGGATGGCTTTCTTT. Its translation is CATSRDLGGMAFF.

This clone was seen only a few times. The chain links TRBV27 to TRBJ2-7, with D hard to call. The V and J ends lost 6 bases and 1 base respectively, with 10 bases between them. The CDR3 spans 13 residues. Germline V lookup: CDR1 MNHEY, CDR2 SMNVEV (reference sequence). The CDR3 protein is CASSTPQSYEQYF. The CDR3 region has the DNA TGTGCCAGCAGCACCCCCCAGTCCTACGAGCAGTACTTC.

This chain joins TRBV29-1 and TRBJ2-3, with TRBD2 identical over 11 bases. The CDR3 extends over 17 amino acids. Trimming at V came to 0 bases and at J to 0 bases, leaving 5 bases not matched to a gene. The V gene's germline CDR1 is SQVTM and CDR2 ANQGSEA. CDR3 sequence: CSVEDSWTSGSTDTQYF. The CDR3 DNA follows: TGCAGCGTTGAAGATTCCTGGACTAGCGGGAGCACAGATACGCAGTATTTT.

J is TRBJ1-5 and V is TRBV19, with D uncertain. From germline, CDR1 is LNHDA and CDR2 SQIVND (reference sequence). The V end lost 7 bases, the J end lost 2 bases, and 15 bases lay between the germline ends. The CDR3 is 15 amino acids. CDR3 DNA: TGTGCCAGTACTGAGACCGGGTTAGGCAATCAGCCCCAGCATTTT. This gives the protein CASTETGLGNQPQHF.